Listed here are 32 T cell receptor beta chains from one sample, sequenced in a study of blood T cell repertoires in COVID-19. The protocol was immunoSEQ multiplex PCR, while the TCRdb copy is restricted to in-frame clones and leaves out a portion. The repertoire has 50,000 or so clones, roughly nine tenths of them found once; the top ten carry 15% to 20%. What was sequenced was peripheral blood. Receptor source: a human donor with active COVID-19. The donor label of this sample is uncertain.

The rearrangement uses TRBV19 and TRBJ1-6; maybe TRBD1 (5 bases). Germline CDR1 and CDR2: LNHDA and SQIVND (reference sequence). CDR3 size: 17 residues. The V gene lost 5 bases and the J gene lost 0 bases, with 14 bases spanning the gap. The CDR3 protein is CASSLRAVSSYNSPLHF. The CDR3, as DNA: TGTGCCAGTAGTCTCAGGGCCGTTAGCTCCTATAATTCACCCCTCCACTTT.

This chain links TRBV12-3 or TRBV12-4 with TRBJ2-1; D remains ambiguous. V was clipped by 7 bases and J by 10 bases, with 14 bases between them. The CDR3 loop spans 12 amino acids. The CDR3 nucleotides read TGTGCCAGCACCCGTTCCCAGAACGAGCAGTTCTTC. Translated: CASTRSQNEQFF.

This chain joins TRBV4-1 and TRBJ1-5; tentatively, D is TRBD1 (5 bases). This CDR3 is 15 amino acids long. Between the trimmed V and J ends, which lost 0 bases and 3 bases, there was a span of 9 bases. Germline assignment: CDR1 MGHRA and CDR2 YSYEKL. The CDR3 DNA is TGCGCCAGCAGCCAAGATGACAGATACAATCAGCCCCAGCATTTT. This gives the protein CASSQDDRYNQPQHF.

The CDR3 DNA sequence: TGTGCCAGCTCACCCCTTCCCCCGGGACAGGGATTCTACGAGCAGTACTTC. Translating it yields CASSPLPPGQGFYEQYF. The chain recombines TRBV18 with TRBJ2-7; 9 nucleotides line up with TRBD1. The CDR3 length is 17 residues. Germline CDR1 reads KGHSH; CDR2 reads LQKENI. J lost 3 bases, V lost 3 bases, and 12 bases had no gene match.

The J gene is TRBJ1-2, the V gene TRBV19; TRBD1 might be the D (5 bases). Trimming cost V 4 bases and J 1 base, with 13 bases left between them. Germline values: CDR1 LNHDA, CDR2 SQIVND (reference sequence). The CDR3 has 15 amino acids. The CDR3 is CASSRGLGFNYGYTF. In nucleotides, the CDR3 is TGTGCCAGTAGTAGGGGACTTGGGTTTAACTATGGCTACACCTTC.

The chain combines TRBV6-5 with TRBJ1-1; D is possibly TRBD1 (6 bases). The CDR3 runs to 15 residues. Trimming left V 3 bases short and J 2 bases short, with 13 bases between. Germline values: CDR1 MNHEY, CDR2 SVGAGI. This CDR3 reads CASSYEGGLNTEAFF. CDR3 nucleotide sequence: TGTGCCAGCAGTTATGAGGGGGGGCTCAACACTGAAGCTTTCTTT.

The V and J genes are TRBV5-4 and TRBJ1-1; D may be TRBD1 (6 bases). V lost 6 bases and J 7 bases, leaving 19 bases between the germline ends. Germline V CDR1 and CDR2: SGHNT, YYREEE (reference sequence). The CDR3 covers 14 residues. The CDR3 DNA reads as TGTGCCAGCAAAACGCATACCCGGGACATTGAAGCTTTCTTT. As protein: CASKTHTRDIEAFF. The complete variable domain, with remaining parts taken from reference TRBV5-4 and TRBJ1-1, reads ETGVTQSPTHLIKTRGQQVTLRCSSQSGHNTVSWYQQALGQGPQFIFQYYREEENGRGNFPPRFSGLQFPNYSSELNVNALELDDSALYLCASKTHTRDIEAFFGQGTRLTVV.

The rearrangement links TRBV15 to TRBJ2-1; possibly TRBD2 for D (6 bases). The V end was cut by 4 bases, the J end by 4 bases, with 17 bases between. Germline lookup yields CDR1 LNHNV and CDR2 YYDKDF (reference sequence). The CDR3 consists of 16 residues. The CDR3 here is CATSTLGTDYYNEQFF. The CDR3 nucleotides are TGTGCCACCAGCACTCTAGGGACTGACTATTACAATGAGCAGTTCTTC.

This chain links TRBV5-1 with TRBJ1-6; 9 bases are a match to TRBD1. The germline CDR1 and CDR2 sequences are SGHRS and YFSETQ. This CDR3 contains 14 residues. Losses at the gene ends were 5 bases for V and 10 bases for J; bases not matched to a gene: 7. The CDR3: CASSTGTGRSPLHF. The DNA for the CDR3 is TGCGCCAGCAGTACCGGGACAGGGCGCTCACCCCTCCACTTT.

The chain is built from TRBV2 and TRBJ2-4; the D is unclear. This CDR3 has 15 residues. V was trimmed by 6 bases and J by 0 bases, leaving 12 bases between them. Germline values: CDR1 SNHLY, CDR2 FYNNEI. The CDR3 DNA is TGTGCCAGCAGAGAACGATTACTAGCCAAAAACATTCAGTACTTC. This gives the protein CASRERLLAKNIQYF.

V and J are TRBV3-1 (or the pseudogene TRBV3-2) and TRBJ2-1; D ambiguous. The ends were cut back, 1 base at V and 9 bases at J, with 7 bases in the middle. CDR3 length: 12 amino acids. Looked up from germline, CDR1 is LGHDT and CDR2 is YNNKEL (reference sequence). The CDR3 DNA reads TGTGCCAGCAGCCAAGTATCTAGTGAGCAGTTCTTC. This sequence encodes CASSQVSSEQFF.

This chain joins TRBV19 and TRBJ2-1, with a possible D match to TRBD1 (6 bases). Trimming shortened V by 6 bases and J by 1 base, and 13 bases separated the two germline ends. From germline, CDR1 is LNHDA and CDR2 SQIVND (reference sequence). This CDR3 comprises 15 residues. The CDR3, as DNA: TGTGCCAGTAGCCCAAGGACAGTTTCCTACAATGAGCAGTTCTTC. Translation: CASSPRTVSYNEQFF.

The J gene is TRBJ1-2, the V gene TRBV6-5; 8 bases agree with TRBD1. The V and J ends lost 5 bases and 2 bases, in that order; junction bases with no gene match: 4. From germline, CDR1 is MNHEY and CDR2 SVGAGI. The CDR3 loop spans 14 amino acids. This CDR3 reads CASSTTGVNYGYTF. Written as DNA, the CDR3 is TGTGCCAGCAGTACGACAGGGGTCAACTATGGCTACACCTTC.

This chain connects TRBV6-2 or TRBV6-3 to TRBJ1-6, with 8 bases lining up with TRBD1. This CDR3 contains 15 residues. The V and J ends lost 4 bases and 9 bases, in that order; junction bases with no gene match: 8. CDR1 and CDR2 from the germline V gene are MNHEY and SVGEGT. The DNA of the CDR3 is TGTGCCAGCAGTTTGGGGACAGGCGGATTTTCACCCCTCCACTTT. This sequence encodes CASSLGTGGFSPLHF.

CDR3 sequence reads: CASSYSQIMNTEAFF. In nucleotides, the CDR3 is TGTGCCAGCAGTTACTCTCAGATTATGAACACTGAAGCTTTCTTT. The chain has TRBV6-6 and TRBJ1-1; D is uncertain. Germline V gives CDR1 MNHNY, CDR2 SVGAGI (reference sequence). V lost 0 bases and J 0 bases, leaving 8 bases between the germline ends. This CDR3 is 15 amino acids long.

The V and J genes are TRBV7-9 and TRBJ2-3; 16 bases align to TRBD2. V gave up 5 bases and J gave up 4 bases; unmatched junction bases: 9. CDR3 size: 18 residues. Looked up from germline, CDR1 is SEHNR and CDR2 is FQNEAQ (reference sequence). The CDR3 is CASSDPGLAGGSADTQYF. Here the CDR3 DNA reads TGTGCCAGCAGCGATCCGGGACTAGCGGGGGGGTCGGCAGATACGCAGTATTTT.

This clone was detected a few times. The chain links TRBV5-6 to TRBJ2-1, with a possible D match to TRBD1 (5 bases). CDR1 is SGHDT and CDR2 is YYEEEE in the germline V gene. This CDR3 contains 15 residues. V was pared by 4 bases and J by 3 bases, with 14 bases between. In DNA form, the CDR3 reads TGTGCCAGCAGCCGCGACAGTCGTTACTACAATGAGCAGTTCTTC. Encoded protein: CASSRDSRYYNEQFF.

The table lists this clone with a few counts. The chain couples TRBV6-2 or TRBV6-3 to TRBJ2-7; D is uncertain. The CDR3 consists of 16 residues. Germline values: CDR1 MNHEY, CDR2 SVGEGT. Deletions cut 2 bases from V and 0 bases from J, with 14 bases between. The CDR3 DNA reads TGTGCCAGCAGTTACCCGCTAACCCTTAGCTCCTACGAGCAGTACTTC. Its protein is CASSYPLTLSSYEQYF.

The chain carries TRBV20-1 and TRBJ2-3; no definite D call. Looked up from germline, CDR1 is DFQATT and CDR2 is SNEGSKA (reference sequence). With 3 bases removed from V and 0 bases from J, the gap between germline ends came to 10 bases. There are 14 residues in the CDR3. CDR3 sequence reads: CSASRSASTDTQYF. CDR3 nucleotide sequence: TGCAGTGCTAGTCGGTCCGCGAGCACAGATACGCAGTATTTT.

This clone was seen a few times. V gene TRBV4-2 combines with J gene TRBJ2-1; D gene uncertain. Germline V lookup: CDR1 LGHNA, CDR2 YNFKEQ. Trimming left V 7 bases short and J 5 bases short, with 12 bases between. The CDR3 has 13 residues. The CDR3 DNA reads TGTGCCAGCACCGACTTTGGTCACAATGAGCAGTTCTTC. This gives the protein CASTDFGHNEQFF.

The chain employs TRBV20-1 and TRBJ1-3; D possibly corresponds to TRBD1 (5 bases). V lost 3 bases and J lost 3, with 9 bases in between. Germline loops: CDR1 DFQATT, CDR2 SNEGSKA (reference sequence). CDR3 size: 13 residues. CDR3 amino acids: CSASRGVGNTIYF. The CDR3 region has the DNA TGCAGTGCTAGTAGGGGTGTTGGAAACACCATATATTTT.

This chain connects TRBV19 to TRBJ1-1; D gene uncertain. The CDR3 is 14 residues long. Germline CDR1 and CDR2: LNHDA and SQIVND (reference sequence). Deletions cut 9 bases from V and 1 base from J, with 15 bases between. CDR3 DNA: TGTGCCAGCCGGTGGGGAGTAGCGAACACTGAAGCTTTCTTT. Protein sequence: CASRWGVANTEAFF.

This clone appeared a few times. The rearrangement uses TRBV18 and TRBJ2-7; a weak D match, TRBD2 (5 bases). The CDR3 runs 13 residues. V lost 2 bases, J lost 5 bases, and 10 bases lay in between. Germline CDR1 is KGHSH and CDR2 is LQKENI. CDR3 loop: CASSPRIGDEQYF. CDR3 DNA: TGTGCCAGCTCACCAAGGATCGGGGACGAGCAGTACTTC.

Only one count was recorded for this clone. The chain has TRBV7-2 and TRBJ2-3; 11 bases fit TRBD2. The CDR3 covers 16 residues. Germline trimming cut 0 bases from V and 5 bases from J; bases unmatched to any gene: 4. Germline V CDR1 and CDR2: SGHTA, FQGNSA. CDR3 bases: TGTGCCAGCAGCTTAGCGCCTAGCGGGGGGCAAGATACGCAGTATTTT. Amino acids: CASSLAPSGGQDTQYF.

The V and J genes are TRBV11-1 and TRBJ1-1; 11 bases line up with TRBD1. The CDR3 loop spans 14 amino acids. Germline values: CDR1 SGHAT, CDR2 FQDESV (reference sequence). The V gene end was trimmed by 6 bases and the J gene end by 8 bases; junction bases not matched to a gene: 8. The CDR3 coding sequence is TGTGCCAGCAGACGGGACAGGGGGGCAACCGAAGCTTTCTTT. Its protein is CASRRDRGATEAFF.

The genes are TRBV5-4 and TRBJ2-1, with 8 bases fitting TRBD2. The CDR3 consists of 14 residues. The germline gives CDR1 SGHNT, CDR2 YYREEE (reference sequence). The V segment lost 4 bases and the J segment 6 bases; nucleotides outside the gene matches: 6. CDR3 DNA: TGTGCCAGCAGCCCCCGGGGGGGTAGCAATGAGCAGTTCTTC. This encodes CASSPRGGSNEQFF.

This clone occurred a few times. V is TRBV19 and J is TRBJ2-7; 7 positions match TRBD1. Germline lookup yields CDR1 LNHDA and CDR2 SQIVND (reference sequence). The CDR3 is 13 residues long. The V segment lost 5 bases and the J segment 2 bases; nucleotides outside the gene matches: 3. The CDR3: CASSRDRAYEQYF. CDR3 sequence (DNA): TGTGCCAGTAGTCGGGACAGAGCCTACGAGCAGTACTTC.

The chain recombines TRBV7-2 with TRBJ1-6, with D tentatively TRBD1 (5 bases). The germline gives CDR1 SGHTA, CDR2 FQGNSA. The CDR3 runs to 16 residues. V was cut by 1 base and J by 8 bases, with 15 bases left in between. For the CDR3, the DNA is TGTGCCAGCAGCTTAGGGGGCGGGGAATCGTATTCACCCCTCCACTTT. Amino acid sequence: CASSLGGGESYSPLHF.

This clone is classed as medium-sized. The chain employs TRBV13 and TRBJ2-7, with 8 bases identical to TRBD2. V trimming: 4 bases; J trimming: 5 bases; junction bases outside the gene matches: 10. This CDR3 contains 15 residues. Per germline, CDR1 PRHDT and CDR2 FYEKMQ (reference sequence). The DNA of the CDR3 is TGTGCCAGCAGCTCCACGCGGGGGGCATACGACGAGCAGTACTTC. Translating it yields CASSSTRGAYDEQYF.

Concerning this clone itself: Within the sample, other DNA sequences also encode this same CDR3. This sequence joins TRBV27 and TRBJ2-5; no reliable D call. The CDR3 has 14 residues. Trimming left V 0 bases short and J 5 bases short, with 10 bases between. Germline CDR1 is MNHEY and CDR2 is SMNVEV (reference sequence). The CDR3, as DNA: TGTGCCAGCAGTTTATCCCCCCGTTATGAGACCCAGTACTTC. Amino acids: CASSLSPRYETQYF.

This clone occurred a few times. This sequence joins TRBV11-2 and TRBJ2-5; weak D call: TRBD2 (6 bases). The CDR3 extends over 10 amino acids. Trimming removed 11 bases from V and 2 bases from J, with 6 bases in between. Germline values: CDR1 SGHAT, CDR2 FQNNGV. The CDR3 spells CAGGQETQYF. CDR3 bases: TGTGCCGGGGGGCAAGAGACCCAGTACTTC.

V usage is TRBV2 and J usage is TRBJ1-2; TRBD1 aligns across 12 bases. The CDR3 has 16 residues. The trim removed 5 bases at V and 6 bases at J, leaving 10 bases unmatched. Per the germline V gene, CDR1 is SNHLY and CDR2 is FYNNEI. CDR3 protein: CASSPGGQGAGDGYTF. DNA for the CDR3: TGTGCCAGCAGTCCCGGGGGACAGGGGGCGGGGGATGGCTACACCTTC.